This TCR beta chain was retrieved from a study of T cells in Graves' hyperthyroidism and ophthalmopathy. This clonotype appeared a few times. Trimming took off 2 bases at V and 5 bases at J, with 16 bases between the two ends. Germline V gene lookup returns CDR1 SQVTM and CDR2 ANQGSEA. CDR3 length: 15 residues. Researchers amplified the TCR beta CDR3 regions from RNA transcripts. First-round RT-PCR targeting the TCR CDR3 was performed with the HTBI primer set. TCRdb passed the multiplex PCR reads through MiXCR, listing each CDR3 protein once. The repertoire has about 700,000 distinct CDR3 sequences, about 14% of them found once; the top ten carry about a tenth.

The receptor's source is a woman aged 18-29 years with Graves' hyperthyroidism. The specimen was blood. The rearrangement joins TRBV29-1 to TRBJ2-1; unclear D gene. CDR3 sequence reads: CSVELYLGSDNEQFF. In nucleotides, the CDR3 is TGCAGCGTTGAACTTTATCTGGGCTCTGACAATGAGCAGTTCTTC.